Below, 4 T cell receptor beta chains from the same sample are listed, as sequenced in a study of blood T cell repertoires in COVID-19. Clones were read by immunoSEQ multiplex PCR, and TCRdb kept only the in-frame ones, dropping some. Here the sample spans 300,000 to 500,000 clones, roughly 88% being singletons. Sequenced sample: PBMCs or T cells enriched from blood (not recorded which). The receptor source for this set is a woman in her thirties or forties with acute COVID-19.

This clone was detected a few times. The chain couples TRBV10-3 to TRBJ1-1, with 9 bases fitting TRBD1. The CDR3 is 14 residues long. CDR1 and CDR2 (germline): ENHRY, SYGVKD. J gave up 1 base and V 9 bases, and 6 bases lay outside the gene matches. The CDR3 nucleotides are TGTGCCATAGACAGGGGGAAGGGGAACACTGAAGCTTTCTTT. Protein product: CAIDRGKGNTEAFF.

This CDR3 is CASSTDGTGDEKLFF. CDR3 DNA sequence: TGTGCCAGTAGTACCGACGGGACAGGTGATGAAAAACTGTTTTTT. This chain uses TRBV19 with TRBJ1-4; 8 bases are a match to TRBD1. Germline CDR1 and CDR2: LNHDA and SQIVND (reference sequence). The CDR3 runs 15 residues. Losses at the gene ends were 4 bases for V and 6 bases for J; bases not matched to a gene: 7.

The rearrangement uses TRBV5-4 and TRBJ2-5, with 9 bases matching TRBD2. Looked up from germline, CDR1 is SGHNT and CDR2 is YYREEE (reference sequence). The J segment lost 2 bases and the V segment lost 3 bases, leaving 11 bases of the junction unmatched. The CDR3 runs to 17 residues. The CDR3 nucleotides are TGTGCCAGCAGCTCTGGTACGGGGCTAGCGGGGCAAGAGACCCAGTACTTC. It codes for CASSSGTGLAGQETQYF.

This clone was detected once. The V gene is TRBV5-1, the J gene TRBJ1-1; TRBD1 is a possible D gene (6 bases). Trimming shortened V by 4 bases and J by 1 base, and 8 bases separated the two germline ends. From germline, CDR1 is SGHRS and CDR2 YFSETQ. The CDR3 spans 13 residues. CDR3 amino acids: CASSVGQNTEAFF. The CDR3 coding sequence is TGCGCCAGCAGCGTGGGACAGAACACTGAAGCTTTCTTT.